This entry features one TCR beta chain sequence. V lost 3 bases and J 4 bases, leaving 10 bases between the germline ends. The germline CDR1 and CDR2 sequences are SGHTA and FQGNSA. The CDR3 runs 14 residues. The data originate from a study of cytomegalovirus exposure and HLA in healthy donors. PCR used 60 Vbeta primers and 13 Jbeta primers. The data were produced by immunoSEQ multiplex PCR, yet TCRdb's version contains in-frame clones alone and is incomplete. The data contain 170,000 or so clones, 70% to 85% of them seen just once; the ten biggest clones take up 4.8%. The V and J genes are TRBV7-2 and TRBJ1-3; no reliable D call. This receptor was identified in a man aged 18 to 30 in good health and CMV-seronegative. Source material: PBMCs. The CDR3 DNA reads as TGTGCCAGCAGCTTCCCAGGAGGCGGAAACACCATATATTTT. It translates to CASSFPGGGNTIYF.